This T cell receptor beta chain was sequenced during a study of OX40 agonist ivuxolimab in advanced cancers. On the study more broadly: Recorded diagnoses for dose-escalation patients were hepatocellular carcinoma, melanoma, renal cell or head and neck cancer. Findings and caveats of the study: Some patients who did not respond also had low normalized T-cell clonal expansion.

Some clones are missing from TCRdb's copy, which holds only in-frame ones; the method was immunoSEQ multiplex PCR. The data contain about 68,000 clones, about 82% of them singletons. This clone was seen just once. What it recognizes is unknown. Germline V gene data show CDR1 as SGHRS and CDR2 as YFSETQ. The CDR3 loop spans 15 amino acids. V was clipped by 5 bases and J by 2 bases; unmatched bases: 6. V usage is TRBV5-1 and J usage is TRBJ2-1; 8 nucleotides match TRBD1. The origin of this receptor is an adult with an advanced solid tumor such as melanoma, head and neck, liver or kidney cancer. The specimen was CD4+ or CD8+ T cells sorted from blood, collected in a trial of the OX40 agonist ivuxolimab. CDR3 sequence reads: CASRPAGGPYNEQFF. The CDR3 nucleotides are TGCGCCAGCAGGCCAGCAGGGGGCCCCTACAATGAGCAGTTCTTC.